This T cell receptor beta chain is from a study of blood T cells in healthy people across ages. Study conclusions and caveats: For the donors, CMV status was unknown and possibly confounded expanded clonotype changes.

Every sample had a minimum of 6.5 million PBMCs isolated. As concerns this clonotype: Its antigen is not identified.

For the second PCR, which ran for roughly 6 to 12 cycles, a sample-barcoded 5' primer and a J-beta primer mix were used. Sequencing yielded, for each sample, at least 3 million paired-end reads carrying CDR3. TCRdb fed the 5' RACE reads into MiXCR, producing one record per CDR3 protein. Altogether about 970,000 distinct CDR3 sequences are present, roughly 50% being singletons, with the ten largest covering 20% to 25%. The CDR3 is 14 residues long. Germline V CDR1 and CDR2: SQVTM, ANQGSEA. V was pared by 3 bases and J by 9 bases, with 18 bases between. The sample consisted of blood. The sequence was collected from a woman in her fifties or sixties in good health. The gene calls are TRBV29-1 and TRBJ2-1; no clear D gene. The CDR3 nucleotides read TGCAGCGTTGATCTAGGGCCGTGGATCGGTGAGCAGTTCTTC. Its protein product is CSVDLGPWIGEQFF.